A single sample is the source of the 10 T cell receptor beta chains below, sequenced in a study of cytomegalovirus exposure and HLA in healthy donors. PCR employed 60 Vbeta and 13 Jbeta primers. The protocol was immunoSEQ multiplex PCR, while the TCRdb copy is restricted to in-frame clones and leaves out a portion. The sample has over 150,000 clones; 84% are singletons. The sequenced sample consisted of PBMCs. The receptors were gathered from a girl aged 2 to 10 in good health and CMV-seropositive.

The CDR3 coding sequence is TGTGCCAGCAGCTTATTTCAGGGGATCACAGATACGCAGTATTTT. Translation gives CASSLFQGITDTQYF. The genes are TRBV7-9 and TRBJ2-3; D is possibly TRBD1 (6 bases). The CDR3 consists of 15 residues. The germline CDR1 and CDR2 sequences are SEHNR and FQNEAQ (reference sequence). V shed 2 bases and J shed 2 bases, with 11 bases lying between them.

The J gene is TRBJ2-7, the V gene TRBV5-6; 11 nucleotides line up with TRBD1. Losses at the gene ends were 2 bases for V and 4 bases for J; bases not matched to a gene: 2. Germline values: CDR1 SGHDT, CDR2 YYEEEE. The CDR3 consists of 14 residues. Written as DNA, the CDR3 is TGTGCCAGCAGCTTCCGGGACAGGGGGTACGAGCAGTACTTC. It codes for CASSFRDRGYEQYF.

This clone appeared a few times. The chain has TRBV28 and TRBJ2-3; a weak D match, TRBD2 (7 bases). V was clipped by 3 bases and J by 4 bases, with 11 bases between them. The CDR3 length is 14 residues. CDR1 and CDR2 (germline): MDHEN, SYDVKM. The CDR3 DNA reads as TGTGCCAGCAGTTTGGGGAGGGGGGCAGATACGCAGTATTTT. Protein: CASSLGRGADTQYF.

This chain connects TRBV6-4 to TRBJ1-5, with 8 bases fitting TRBD1. Germline loops: CDR1 MRHNA, CDR2 SNTAGT. The CDR3 spans 14 residues. With 5 bases clipped from V and 6 bases from J, the junction kept 6 bases outside the gene matches. Here the CDR3 reads CASSPTGVGQPQHF. The CDR3 nucleotides read TGTGCCAGCAGTCCGACAGGGGTTGGTCAGCCCCAGCATTTT.

The chain is built from TRBV4-1 and TRBJ1-1; tentatively, D is TRBD1 (5 bases). The germline V gene has CDR1 MGHRA and CDR2 YSYEKL. V lost 4 bases and J 1 base, leaving 7 bases between the germline ends. This CDR3 has 13 amino acids. Written as DNA, the CDR3 is TGCGCCAGCAGCCTGGGGCGGAACACTGAAGCTTTCTTT. Its protein is CASSLGRNTEAFF.

The rearrangement joins TRBV7-6 to TRBJ2-1; TRBD2 matches 10 bases. CDR1 is SGHVS and CDR2 is FNYEAQ in the germline V gene. This CDR3 has 16 residues. Trimming took 1 base from V and 7 from J; bases not matched to a gene: 7. CDR3 residues: CASSLGTSGTFNEQFF. DNA for the CDR3: TGTGCCAGCAGCTTAGGAACTAGCGGGACTTTTAATGAGCAGTTCTTC.

V is TRBV6-6 and J is TRBJ1-2; the match to TRBD1 covers 8 bases. V was pared by 8 bases and J by 3 bases, with 5 bases of the junction left unmatched. The CDR3 length is 13 residues. Germline values: CDR1 MNHNY, CDR2 SVGAGI (reference sequence). DNA of the CDR3: TGTGCCAGCGAACAGGGGGATCACTATGGCTACACCTTC. Its translation is CASEQGDHYGYTF.

The V and J genes are TRBV9 and TRBJ2-7; possibly TRBD2 for D (7 bases). Trimming removed 0 bases from V and 4 bases from J, with 14 bases in between. The CDR3 length is 15 residues. Germline V gene lookup returns CDR1 SGDLS and CDR2 YYNGEE. CDR3 region: CASSVGGGVMYEQYF. In nucleotides, the CDR3 is TGTGCCAGCAGCGTAGGGGGGGGCGTGATGTACGAGCAGTACTTC.

DNA of the CDR3: TGTGCCAGCAGCTTAGAGGACAGGGAGAACACTGAAGCTTTCTTT. It yields the protein CASSLEDRENTEAFF. The V and J genes are TRBV11-3 and TRBJ1-1; the match to TRBD1 covers 8 bases. There are 15 residues in the CDR3. CDR1 is SGHNT, CDR2 YENEEA, per germline. J gave up 1 base and V 0 bases, and 1 base lay outside the gene matches.

In its sample, this clone was seen a few times. The chain joins TRBV4-1 to TRBJ1-5; D remains ambiguous. In germline, CDR1 is MGHRA, CDR2 YSYEKL. The CDR3 is made up of 17 amino acids. Trimming stripped 3 bases from V and 2 bases from J, with 17 bases between. CDR3 sequence (DNA): TGCGCCAGCAGCCATGAGCGTTTGAGGGCCCGCAATCAGCCCCAGCATTTT. This codes for CASSHERLRARNQPQHF.